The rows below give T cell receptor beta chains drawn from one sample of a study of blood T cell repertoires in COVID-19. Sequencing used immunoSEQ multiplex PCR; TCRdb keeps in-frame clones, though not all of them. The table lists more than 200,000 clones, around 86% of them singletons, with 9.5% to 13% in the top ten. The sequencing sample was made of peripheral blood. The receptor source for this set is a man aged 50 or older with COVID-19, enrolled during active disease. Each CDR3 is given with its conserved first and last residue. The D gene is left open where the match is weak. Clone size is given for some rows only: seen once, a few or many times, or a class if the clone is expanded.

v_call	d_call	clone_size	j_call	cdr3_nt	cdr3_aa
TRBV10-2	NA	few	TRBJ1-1	TGCGCCAGCATCGCGGACACGGTTGCCACTGAAGCTTTCTTT	CASIADTVATEAFF
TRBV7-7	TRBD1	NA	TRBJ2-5	TGTGCCAGCAGCCAAGGGACAGGACAGAGGGAGACCCAGTACTTC	CASSQGTGQRETQYF
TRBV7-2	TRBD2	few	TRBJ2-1	TGTGCCAGCAGTTTCGTCGAGCGGGAGCAGCAGTTCTTC	CASSFVEREQQFF
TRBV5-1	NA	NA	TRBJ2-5	TGCGCCAGCAGCTCACCCCGAGACAGGACCTCTCTGGAGACCCAGTACTTC	CASSSPRDRTSLETQYF
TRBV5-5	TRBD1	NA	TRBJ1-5	TGTGCCAGCAGCACCGGACAGGGGCGGTACAATCAGCCCCAGCATTTT	CASSTGQGRYNQPQHF
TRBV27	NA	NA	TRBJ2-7	TGTGCCAGCAGTCATTACGAGCAGTACTTC	CASSHYEQYF
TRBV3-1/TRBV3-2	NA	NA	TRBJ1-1	TGTGCCAGCAGCCAAGATCGGTCAGGGAACACTGAAGCTTTCTTT	CASSQDRSGNTEAFF
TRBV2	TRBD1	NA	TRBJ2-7	TGTGCCAGCAGTTCCGGACAGGAGATATTCTACGAGCAGTACTTC	CASSSGQEIFYEQYF
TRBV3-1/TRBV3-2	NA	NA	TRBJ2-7	TGTGCCAGCAGCCGGGACAAATACTACGAGCAGTACTTC	CASSRDKYYEQYF
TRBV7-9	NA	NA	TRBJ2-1	TGTGCCAGCAGCTTGGCGGGACGGAACAATGAGCAGTTCTTC	CASSLAGRNNEQFF
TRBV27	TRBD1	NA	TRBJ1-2	TGTGCCAGCAGTTCCGGACAGGCTCGATCGTATGGCTACACCTTC	CASSSGQARSYGYTF
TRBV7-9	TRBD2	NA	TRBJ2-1	TGTGCCAGCAGCACCCTAGCGGAGATCTCCTACAATGAGCAGTTCTTC	CASSTLAEISYNEQFF
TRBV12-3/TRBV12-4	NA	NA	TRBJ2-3	TGTGCCAGCTTCGCGGGAACCACAGATACGCAGTATTTT	CASFAGTTDTQYF
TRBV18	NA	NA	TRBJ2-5	TGTGCCAGCTCACCCGGGACACCACGAGAGACCCAGTACTTC	CASSPGTPRETQYF
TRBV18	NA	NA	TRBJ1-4	TGTGCCAGCTCACCAGAGGGGGTGATTGAAAAACTGTTTTTT	CASSPEGVIEKLFF
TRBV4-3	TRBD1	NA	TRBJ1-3	TGCGCCAGCAGCCAAGGGGACCAGGGGGCTCAGGGAAACACCATATATTTT	CASSQGDQGAQGNTIYF
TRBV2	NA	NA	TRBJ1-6	TGTGCCAGCAAGGAAAACGGCATCGGGCCCCTCCACTTT	CASKENGIGPLHF
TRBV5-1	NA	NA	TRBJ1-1	TGCGCCAGCAGTTTGACAGAGAACACTGAAGCTTTCTTT	CASSLTENTEAFF
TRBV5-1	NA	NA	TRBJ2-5	TGCGCCAGCAGCGTTGGAGCCGGCGAGACCCAGTACTTC	CASSVGAGETQYF
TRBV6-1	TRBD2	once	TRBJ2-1	TGTGCCAGCAGTGACCCCGCAGCGGGAGGAAGCAATGAGCAGTTCTTC	CASSDPAAGGSNEQFF
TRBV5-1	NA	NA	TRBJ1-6	TGCGCCAGCAGCTTGGGGGACAATAATCCCCATAATTCACCCCTCCACTTT	CASSLGDNNPHNSPLHF
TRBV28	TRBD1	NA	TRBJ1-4	TGTGCGGGGGGGACAGGGCGAAATGAAAAACTGTTTTTT	CAGGTGRNEKLFF
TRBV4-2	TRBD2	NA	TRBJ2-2	TGTGCCAGCAGCCAGGGACTAGCGGGGGGGTTAGGCACCGGGGAGCTGTTTTTT	CASSQGLAGGLGTGELFF
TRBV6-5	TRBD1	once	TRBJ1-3	TGTGCCAGCAGTACCACAGGGGGCTCTGGAAACACCATATATTTT	CASSTTGGSGNTIYF
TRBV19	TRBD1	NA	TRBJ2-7	TGTGCCACCAGGACAGGGGGGAGCTCCTACGAGCAGTACTTC	CATRTGGSSYEQYF
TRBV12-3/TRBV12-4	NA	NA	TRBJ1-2	TGTGCCAGCAGTTTCGGAGGGGAAGGTGGCTACACCTTC	CASSFGGEGGYTF
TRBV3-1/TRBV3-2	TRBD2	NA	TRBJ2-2	TGTGCCAGCAGCCAAAGGGCTAGCGGGGGCAACGGGGAGCTGTTTTTT	CASSQRASGGNGELFF
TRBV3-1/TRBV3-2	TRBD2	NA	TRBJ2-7	TGTGCCAGCAGCCAAGGGGTAGGACTAGCGGGAGAACACGAGCAGTACTTC	CASSQGVGLAGEHEQYF
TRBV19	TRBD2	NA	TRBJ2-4	TGTGCCAGTAGTCCCCAGCGGGACGGGATAAAAAACATTCAGTACTTC	CASSPQRDGIKNIQYF
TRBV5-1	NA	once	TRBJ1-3	TGCGCCAGCCGACAGGCTAGCTCTGGAAACACCATATATTTT	CASRQASSGNTIYF
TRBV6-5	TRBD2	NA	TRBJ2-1	TGTGCCAGCAGCCGCGGGGGATCCTACAATGAGCAGTTCTTC	CASSRGGSYNEQFF
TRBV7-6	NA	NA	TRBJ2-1	TGTGCCAGCAGCAAAGGACGTGCGGGACTGGGTGAGCAGTTCTTC	CASSKGRAGLGEQFF
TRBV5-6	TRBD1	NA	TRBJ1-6	TGTGCCAGCAGCGCTACGGGACAGCATAATTCACCCCTCCACTTT	CASSATGQHNSPLHF
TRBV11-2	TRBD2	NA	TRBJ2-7	TGTGCCAGCAGCTCCTGGACTAGCGGGAACCCCTACGAGCAGTACTTC	CASSSWTSGNPYEQYF
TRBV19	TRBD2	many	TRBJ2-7	TGTGCCAGTAGTATAGGACTAGCGGGAGAATACGAGCAGTACTTC	CASSIGLAGEYEQYF
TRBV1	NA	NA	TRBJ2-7	TGCACCAGCAGCCTCGGACAGGGATGCTACGAGCAGTACTTC	CTSSLGQGCYEQYF
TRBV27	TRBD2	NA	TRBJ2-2	TGTGCCAGCAGTCCCAGGGCGGGAGAGGTCACCGGGGAGCTGTTTTTT	CASSPRAGEVTGELFF
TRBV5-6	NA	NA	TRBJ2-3	TGTGCCAGCAGCTTAGCGGCGGTGACAGATACGCAGTATTTT	CASSLAAVTDTQYF
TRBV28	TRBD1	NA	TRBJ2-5	TGTGCCAGCAGTATGGGACAGGGACGAGAGACCCAGTACTTC	CASSMGQGRETQYF
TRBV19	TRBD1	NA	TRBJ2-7	TGTGCCAGTAGTGCCCAGGGGGCACCCGAGCAGTACTTC	CASSAQGAPEQYF
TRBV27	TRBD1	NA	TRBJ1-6	TGTGCCAGCAGTTTAGATAGACAGGGGGCTCTTTCACCCCTCCACTTT	CASSLDRQGALSPLHF
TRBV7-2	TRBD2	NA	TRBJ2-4	TGTGCCAGCAACGGGGGGGAAGCCAAAAACATTCAGTACTTC	CASNGGEAKNIQYF
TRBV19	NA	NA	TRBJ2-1	TGTGCCAGTAGTCTTCCGGGGTCTTACAATGAGCAGTTCTTC	CASSLPGSYNEQFF
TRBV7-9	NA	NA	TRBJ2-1	TGTGCCAGCAGCTTAGCGCAGGGCAATGAGCAGTTCTTC	CASSLAQGNEQFF
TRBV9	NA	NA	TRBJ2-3	TGTGCCAGCAGCGCGCGACTGACGAGCACAGATACGCAGTATTTT	CASSARLTSTDTQYF
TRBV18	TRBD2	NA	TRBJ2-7	TGTGCCAGCTCACGCCTCAGGACTAGCGGGGGGGCCATTAACGAGCAGTACTTC	CASSRLRTSGGAINEQYF
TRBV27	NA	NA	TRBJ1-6	TGTGCCAGCAGTCCTAGGGGGAGCTCCTATAATTCACCCCTCCACTTT	CASSPRGSSYNSPLHF